This T cell receptor (beta chain) was observed in a study of monozygotic twins with inflammatory bowel disease. The germline CDR1 and CDR2 sequences are SGHRS and YFSETQ. The CDR3 consists of 17 residues. After re-calling the 5' RACE reads, TCRdb lists one entry per CDR3 protein, DNA absent. The sample has around 450,000 distinct CDR3 sequences. The sequence came from a human donor with ulcerative colitis or Crohn's disease, or a healthy co-twin of an affected twin (not recorded which). Sequenced: blood. The chain carries TRBV5-1 and TRBJ2-6. This chain's CDR3 is CASSSLPGSSGANVLTF.